This T cell receptor beta chain was profiled in a study of cytomegalovirus exposure and HLA in healthy donors. Study-wide background: In an early release, HLA-typed donors contributed tens of millions of unique TCR sequences. General study results and limits: A previous analysis found most TCR beta V segments productive roughly 87% or roughly 30% of the time.

The PCR employed 60 Vbeta primers together with 13 Jbeta primers. Authors' processing steps: There were about 86 million unique TCR beta chains by a later count, and approximately 12 million of them were shared. Using immunoSEQ multiplex PCR, the repertoire was profiled, and TCRdb retains in-frame clones only, with some absent. V and J calls and clone size come straight from that table; D and trimming were deduced from the DNA. The sample records about 160,000 clones, roughly four fifths being singletons. The germline V gene has CDR1 SGHDT and CDR2 YYEEEE. V was cut by 1 base and J by 1 base, with 11 bases left in between. CDR3 length: 16 amino acids. With respect to this clone: The antigen remains undetermined.

This sequence originates from a woman aged 40 to 50 in good health and CMV-seronegative. Sequencing input: PBMCs. The rearrangement joins TRBV5-6 to TRBJ2-2, with D hard to call. In nucleotides, the CDR3 is TGTGCCAGCAGCTTGAAATATCAGCGGAACACCGGGGAGCTGTTTTTT. Translation gives CASSLKYQRNTGELFF.